A single sample is the source of the 27 T cell receptor beta chains below, sequenced in a study of shared clonotypes between healthy human individuals (dated by TCRdb to the early 2020s). For the CD8 naive samples, CD45RO-negative cells were positively selected for CCR7, yielding a CD45RA+CCR7+ population from which TemRA cells were excluded. The library was generated by the immunoSEQ multiplex PCR assay. What TCRdb holds here is the immuneACCESS table cut down to in-frame rearrangements. Part of the clones is not present; checked against another copy, under half of the missing clones reflect an unresolved V gene, and the others are unexplained. The sample table lists 800,000 to 950,000 clones, 95% to 97% of them with a count of one. 0.2% to 0.25% of the sample is taken by the ten largest. Sequencing was carried out using naive CD8+ T cells sorted from blood. The sample's cell subset or site, from its label and the paper: CD45RA+CCR7+. The source of these receptors is a man between 25 and 39 years old in good health.

This CDR3 reads CASRSGTLNEAFF. DNA of the CDR3: TGTGCCAGCCGCAGCGGGACTCTTAATGAAGCTTTCTTT. The chain carries TRBV27 and TRBJ1-1; D perhaps matches TRBD1 (5 bases). Germline-derived CDR1 and CDR2 are MNHEY and SMNVEV (reference sequence). The ends were cut back, 8 bases at V and 7 bases at J, with 17 bases in the middle. This CDR3 is 13 amino acids long.

The chain couples TRBV28 to TRBJ1-2, with D maybe TRBD1 (5 bases). With 6 bases removed from V and 5 bases from J, the gap between germline ends came to 19 bases. CDR1 and CDR2 from the germline V gene are MDHEN and SYDVKM. The length of the CDR3 is 15 residues. Written as DNA, the CDR3 is TGTGCCAGCAGCCCCCTGGGGGAGAGACTTTATGGCTACACCTTC. Amino acids: CASSPLGERLYGYTF.

The chain uses TRBV7-9 and TRBJ2-2; tentatively, D is TRBD1 (5 bases). Germline V gene sequence: CDR1 SEHNR, CDR2 FQNEAQ (reference sequence). This CDR3 is 15 amino acids long. With 1 base removed from V and 6 bases from J, the gap between germline ends came to 12 bases. CDR3 coding DNA: TGTGCCAGCAGCTTAGTGGCAGGGAAATCCGGGGAGCTGTTTTTT. Translated: CASSLVAGKSGELFF.

With regard to this clone: In the same sample, other DNA sequences code for this CDR3. This chain uses TRBV7-9 with TRBJ2-5; 7 nucleotides match TRBD1. The CDR3 has 15 amino acids. CDR1 is SEHNR and CDR2 is FQNEAQ in the germline V gene (reference sequence). The V and J ends lost 5 bases and 2 bases, in that order; junction bases with no gene match: 8. The CDR3 reads CASSPRDRGQETQYF. CDR3 DNA sequence: TGTGCCAGCAGCCCACGGGACAGAGGACAAGAGACCCAGTACTTC.

V gene TRBV29-1 combines with J gene TRBJ2-1; 11 bases line up with TRBD2. The V gene's germline CDR1 is SQVTM and CDR2 ANQGSEA. V trimming: 7 bases; J trimming: 2 bases; junction bases outside the gene matches: 4. The CDR3 runs to 14 residues. For the CDR3, the DNA is TGCAGCGGTGGACTAGCGGGCACCTACAATGAGCAGTTCTTC. Protein: CSGGLAGTYNEQFF.

This clone was seen a single time. The gene calls are TRBV10-3 and TRBJ2-1; the D gene is possibly TRBD2 (6 bases). Germline lookup yields CDR1 ENHRY and CDR2 SYGVKD. The CDR3 is 18 amino acids. V was shortened by 6 bases and J by 6 bases, with 27 bases between the two germline ends. The CDR3 nucleotides are TGTGCCATCAGCTCCTCCGATGTTCTCGGGAGAACTCGCAATGAGCAGTTCTTC. Translated, it gives CAISSSDVLGRTRNEQFF.

This chain uses TRBV18 with TRBJ1-5; D gene ambiguous. Looked up from germline, CDR1 is KGHSH and CDR2 is LQKENI. V was trimmed by 4 bases and J by 3 bases, leaving 13 bases between them. This CDR3 has 15 residues. In nucleotides, the CDR3 is TGTGCCAGCTCACGAGACGGTTCCCTCAATCAGCCCCAGCATTTT. Its translation: CASSRDGSLNQPQHF.

For this clone: At one boundary the junction diverges from the germline segment, which might be a read error. The chain joins TRBV15 to TRBJ2-3; no clear D. CDR1 and CDR2 (germline): LNHNV, YYDKDF (reference sequence). This CDR3 has 14 residues. The CDR3: CATSREMSRDTQYF. The DNA for the CDR3 is TGTGCCACCAGCAGAGAGATGAGCAGAGATACGCAGTATTTT. Full variable domain (rest looked up from reference TRBV15 and TRBJ2-3): DAMVIQNPRYQVTQFGKPVTLSCSQTLNHNVMYWYQQKSSQAPKLLFHYYDKDFNNEADTPDNFQSRRPNTSFCFLDIRSPGLGDTAMYLCATSREMSRDTQYFGPGTRLTVL.

Only one count was recorded for this clone. The V and J genes are TRBV27 and TRBJ2-7, with 8 bases aligning to TRBD1. Germline values: CDR1 MNHEY, CDR2 SMNVEV (reference sequence). This CDR3 comprises 15 residues. The J segment lost 2 bases and the V segment lost 8 bases, leaving 11 bases of the junction unmatched. The CDR3 loop is CASGDRGPQTYEQYF. The CDR3 bases are TGTGCCAGCGGCGACAGGGGACCACAAACCTACGAGCAGTACTTC.

The chain joins TRBV28 to TRBJ2-1; TRBD2 agrees at 7 bases. Germline assignment: CDR1 MDHEN and CDR2 SYDVKM. J gave up 0 bases and V 4 bases, and 9 bases lay outside the gene matches. The CDR3 is 17 residues long. The DNA for the CDR3 is TGTGCCAGCAGTTCTCTCCTTGGCGGGAGCTCCTACAATGAGCAGTTCTTC. It is translated as CASSSLLGGSSYNEQFF.

The rearrangement uses TRBV29-1 and TRBJ2-7, with unresolved D. CDR1 and CDR2 from the germline V gene are SQVTM and ANQGSEA. There are 14 residues in the CDR3. Between the trimmed V and J ends, which lost 0 bases and 3 bases, there was a span of 12 bases. This CDR3 reads CSVEDPGVSYEQYF. In DNA, the CDR3 is TGCAGCGTTGAAGATCCTGGGGTGAGCTACGAGCAGTACTTC.

This clone was recorded once. The chain carries TRBV5-6 and TRBJ1-2; 11 nucleotides match TRBD1. V lost 1 base, J lost 8 bases, and 4 bases stayed unmatched. This CDR3 region has 14 residues. Germline lookup yields CDR1 SGHDT and CDR2 YYEEEE. The CDR3 bases are TGTGCCAGCAGCTTGCGGGGACAGGGGGAGGGCTACACCTTC. This encodes CASSLRGQGEGYTF.

This rearrangement joins TRBV7-9 to TRBJ1-5, with no clear D. Trimming took off 5 bases at V and 2 bases at J, with 16 bases between the two ends. Per germline, CDR1 SEHNR and CDR2 FQNEAQ (reference sequence). CDR3 length: 16 residues. CDR3 in DNA: TGTGCCAGCAGCCACGAAGGCCATCTAGGCAATCAGCCCCAGCATTTT. Encoded protein: CASSHEGHLGNQPQHF.

This sequence joins TRBV9 and TRBJ2-1; 12 bases line up with TRBD2. Trimming cost V 0 bases and J 4 bases; bases outside gene matches: 8. Germline CDR1 reads SGDLS; CDR2 reads YYNGEE. This CDR3 is 18 amino acids long. The CDR3 coding sequence is TGTGCCAGCAGCGTAGCTCCGTCGGGACTAGCGGGTTACAATGAGCAGTTCTTC. This translates into CASSVAPSGLAGYNEQFF.

This chain joins TRBV27 and TRBJ1-2, with D tentatively TRBD1 (6 bases). Trimming stripped 4 bases from V and 4 bases from J, with 10 bases between. The CDR3 contains 13 residues. CDR1 MNHEY and CDR2 SMNVEV come from the germline V gene (reference sequence). The CDR3 loop reads CASSYTGLYGYTF. The DNA for the CDR3 is TGTGCCAGCAGTTATACAGGGCTCTATGGCTACACCTTC.

The chain links TRBV9 to TRBJ2-2; the D is unclear. Trimming removed 3 bases at V and 5 bases at J, with 8 bases between. The CDR3 totals 13 residues. Germline CDR1 SGDLS, CDR2 YYNGEE. In nucleotides, the CDR3 is TGTGCCAGCAGCGGGAGAGGAACCGGGGAGCTGTTTTTT. It is translated as CASSGRGTGELFF.

The chain is built from TRBV28 and TRBJ1-1; D gene unclear. The CDR3 contains 16 residues. Trimming cost V 6 bases and J 0 bases, with 17 bases left between them. Germline loops: CDR1 MDHEN, CDR2 SYDVKM. The CDR3 region is CASSLRPAGMNTEAFF. The CDR3 DNA follows: TGTGCCAGCAGCCTCCGGCCCGCCGGAATGAACACTGAAGCTTTCTTT.

The chain links TRBV7-9 to TRBJ1-5; 7 nucleotides align to TRBD1. CDR1 and CDR2 from the germline V gene are SEHNR and FQNEAQ (reference sequence). The junction had 7 bases not matched to a gene; V was cut back by 4 bases and J by 7 bases. The CDR3 has 14 amino acids. In DNA, the CDR3 is TGTGCCAGCAGCTCTCGACAGGGAATACAGCCCCAGCATTTT. Its protein is CASSSRQGIQPQHF. Drawing the rest from reference TRBV7-9 and TRBJ1-5, the complete variable domain is DTGVSQNPRHKITKRGQNVTFRCDPISEHNRLYWYRQTLGQGPEFLTYFQNEAQLEKSRLLSDRFSAERPKGSFSTLEIQRTEQGDSAMYLCASSSRQGIQPQHFGDGTRLSIL.

This rearrangement joins TRBV27 to TRBJ2-1; D might be TRBD2 (6 bases). This CDR3 contains 14 residues. Trimming took 4 bases from V and 0 from J, leaving 7 bases between them. The germline V gene has CDR1 MNHEY and CDR2 SMNVEV (reference sequence). The CDR3 nucleotides are TGTGCCAGCAGTTCGACTAGCTCCTACAATGAGCAGTTCTTC. This gives the protein CASSSTSSYNEQFF.

The chain links TRBV18 to TRBJ1-5; 8 bases line up with TRBD1. J lost 0 bases, V lost 5 bases, and 18 bases had no gene match. The length of the CDR3 is 20 residues. Looked up from germline, CDR1 is KGHSH and CDR2 is LQKENI. The chain's CDR3 is CASSADSGTGYRDSNQPQHF. CDR3 nucleotide sequence: TGTGCCAGCTCAGCGGATTCCGGGACAGGATATCGGGATAGCAATCAGCCCCAGCATTTT.

V gene TRBV28 combines with J gene TRBJ2-7; 8 nucleotides match TRBD1. CDR1 is MDHEN, CDR2 SYDVKM, per germline. CDR3 size: 17 residues. The V segment lost 3 bases and the J segment 3 bases; nucleotides outside the gene matches: 13. The CDR3 sequence: CASSFGFPGQVGYEQYF. For the CDR3, the DNA is TGTGCCAGCAGTTTCGGATTTCCGGGACAGGTCGGCTACGAGCAGTACTTC.

The V and J genes are TRBV6-1 and TRBJ2-7; 7 bases are shared with TRBD2. CDR1 is MNHNS and CDR2 is SASEGT in the germline V gene. CDR3 length: 14 residues. V dropped 2 bases and J dropped 3; count of bases not matched to a gene: 4. This CDR3 is CASSETGEGYEQYF. The CDR3 DNA is TGTGCCAGCAGTGAAACTGGGGAGGGCTACGAGCAGTACTTC.

The chain has TRBV2 and TRBJ2-7; 8 bases align to TRBD2. The V and J ends lost 6 bases and 4 bases, in that order; junction bases with no gene match: 14. CDR1 and CDR2 (germline): SNHLY, FYNNEI. This CDR3 has 16 residues. The CDR3 reads CASRGGLDAASYEQYF. The DNA for the CDR3 is TGTGCCAGCAGGGGGGGACTAGACGCCGCCTCGTACGAGCAGTACTTC.

The chain has TRBV6-8 and TRBJ2-2, with TRBD2 matching 7 bases. This CDR3 region has 16 residues. Per germline, CDR1 MNHGY and CDR2 SAAAGT. V dropped 2 bases and J dropped 0; count of bases not matched to a gene: 3. The CDR3 loop is CASSYPSGSNTGELFF. DNA for the CDR3: TGTGCCAGCAGTTACCCTAGCGGATCGAACACCGGGGAGCTGTTTTTT.

V and J are TRBV9 and TRBJ2-5; TRBD1 or TRBD2 may be the D gene (7 bases each). The V end lost 0 bases, the J end lost 5 bases, and 20 bases lay between the germline ends. In germline, CDR1 is SGDLS, CDR2 YYNGEE. The CDR3 has 17 residues. The CDR3 DNA is TGTGCCAGCAGCGTAGAAACCAGGGGGAGGGGCTTGGAGACCCAGTACTTC. Its protein product is CASSVETRGRGLETQYF.

The V gene is TRBV28, the J gene TRBJ1-1, with D hard to call. V lost 6 bases to trimming and J lost 0 bases, with 23 bases between them. This CDR3 has 18 residues. The germline gives CDR1 MDHEN, CDR2 SYDVKM. CDR3 sequence: CASSPPPRFKALNTEAFF. The CDR3, as DNA: TGTGCCAGCAGCCCCCCTCCCCGGTTCAAGGCCTTGAACACTGAAGCTTTCTTT.

This clone came up once. The V gene is TRBV29-1, the J gene TRBJ2-1; 8 bases are shared with TRBD2. The CDR3 sequence is 13 residues long. V was clipped by 6 bases and J by 1 base; unmatched bases: 2. Per the germline V gene, CDR1 is SQVTM and CDR2 is ANQGSEA. CDR3 loop: CSVVAGSYNEQFF. CDR3 DNA sequence: TGCAGCGTCGTAGCGGGATCCTACAATGAGCAGTTCTTC.